The rows below give T cell receptor beta chains drawn from one sample of a study of cytomegalovirus exposure and HLA in healthy donors. Measured with immunoSEQ multiplex PCR; TCRdb has only the in-frame clones, and not every one. Of 110,000 to 150,000 clones in the sample, 60% to 75% were seen once. Material for sequencing was PBMCs. These receptors came from a young man in good health and CMV-seronegative. Each CDR3 is given with its conserved first and last residue. D genes are given only for firm matches. Some rows mark clone size as missing; the rest say once, few, many or name a class of expanded clone.

NA TRBJ1-3 TRBV28 NA 18 CASSRLLESAPGGNTIYF TGTGCCAGCAGTCGTTTACTTGAATCGGCGCCCGGGGGAAACACCATATATTTT
TRBD1 TRBJ2-7 TRBV5-1 NA 15 CASSPSGRGRGEQYF TGCGCCAGCAGCCCATCGGGCAGGGGGCGCGGTGAGCAGTACTTC
NA TRBJ1-2 TRBV18 NA 15 CASSPVQDSLYGYTF TGTGCCAGCTCACCAGTTCAGGACAGCCTTTATGGCTACACCTTC
TRBD2 TRBJ2-2 TRBV9 NA 16 CASSAILAGEGGELFF TGTGCCAGCAGCGCCATCCTGGCGGGGGAAGGCGGGGAGCTGTTTTTT
TRBD1 TRBJ1-1 TRBV29-1 NA 10 CSVLTGEAFF TGCAGCGTCTTGACAGGGGAAGCTTTCTTT
NA TRBJ2-1 TRBV12-2 NA 19 CASRLARGHRDRGYNEQFF TGTGCAAGTCGCTTAGCGAGGGGCCATAGGGACAGGGGCTACAATGAGCAGTTCTTC
TRBD2 TRBJ2-1 TRBV27 few 15 CASGPGTSSYNEQFF TGTGCCAGTGGACCCGGGACTAGCTCCTACAATGAGCAGTTCTTC
NA TRBJ1-5 TRBV6-5 NA 14 CASRMIGGNQPQHF TGTGCCAGCAGGATGATTGGGGGGAATCAGCCCCAGCATTTT
TRBD2 TRBJ2-1 TRBV28 NA 16 CASSRQREGTYNEQFF TGTGCCAGCAGCCGCCAGCGGGAGGGAACCTACAATGAGCAGTTCTTC
TRBD2 TRBJ2-1 TRBV7-9 NA 16 CASSLAQVAGHNEQFF TGTGCCAGCAGCTTAGCGCAGGTAGCGGGGCACAATGAGCAGTTCTTC
NA TRBJ2-7 TRBV11-2 NA 18 CASSFIRSPSFQPYEQYF TGTGCCAGCAGCTTTATTCGGAGTCCTTCGTTCCAACCCTACGAGCAGTACTTC
TRBD1 TRBJ1-1 TRBV15 NA 13 CATSDGTVRAAFF TGTGCCACCAGCGACGGGACAGTACGAGCAGCTTTCTTT
NA TRBJ2-2 TRBV30 NA 14 CAWRLASTAGELFF TGTGCCTGGAGGCTAGCGTCAACCGCCGGGGAGCTGTTTTTT
TRBD1 TRBJ1-6 TRBV6-6 NA 15 CASSTGQSYNSPLHF TGTGCCAGCAGTACGGGACAGAGTTATAATTCACCCCTCCACTTT
NA TRBJ2-7 TRBV5-1 NA 14 CASTPLDGAYEQYF TGCGCCAGCACCCCGCTCGACGGGGCCTACGAGCAGTACTTC
NA TRBJ2-1 TRBV5-6 few 16 CASSFGTLGVEDEQFF TGTGCCAGCAGCTTCGGGACATTGGGGGTTGAGGATGAGCAGTTCTTC
NA TRBJ1-1 TRBV19 NA 16 CASSIRGGSLYTEAFF TGTGCCAGTAGTATCCGGGGGGGATCCCTATACACTGAAGCTTTCTTT
NA TRBJ1-2 TRBV6-5 NA 13 CASKSGSNYGYTF TGTGCCAGCAAGTCGGGATCTAACTATGGCTACACCTTC
TRBD1 TRBJ2-7 TRBV4-2 once 12 CASSQDRGEQYF TGTGCCAGCAGCCAAGACAGGGGGGAGCAGTACTTC
NA TRBJ2-7 TRBV10-3 NA 16 CAISESPPGASYEQYF TGTGCCATCAGTGAGTCACCTCCAGGGGCCTCCTACGAGCAGTACTTC
NA TRBJ2-2 TRBV28 NA 13 CASSLDISGELFF TGTGCCAGCAGTTTAGACATCTCCGGGGAGCTGTTTTTT
TRBD2 TRBJ2-5 TRBV11-2 NA 15 CASSPSGGGQETQYF TGTGCCAGCAGCCCTAGCGGGGGGGGCCAAGAGACCCAGTACTTC
TRBD1 TRBJ1-2 TRBV9 NA 15 CASSDRTGQNYGYTF TGTGCCAGCAGCGACAGGACAGGGCAGAACTATGGCTACACCTTC
TRBD1 TRBJ1-1 TRBV19 NA 15 CASSILRDRHTEAFF TGTGCCAGTAGTATTCTTCGGGACAGACACACTGAAGCTTTCTTT
NA TRBJ2-2 TRBV18 few 15 CASSPNRGGTGELFF TGTGCCAGCTCACCGAACCGGGGTGGAACCGGGGAGCTGTTTTTT
TRBD1 TRBJ1-1 TRBV7-8 NA 18 CASSPTSPLTGAGTEAFF TGTGCCAGCAGCCCGACCTCCCCCCTGACAGGGGCGGGCACTGAAGCTTTCTTT
NA TRBJ2-1 TRBV7-9 NA 16 CASSLGLGRGSDEQFF TGTGCCAGCAGCTTGGGTCTAGGAAGGGGTTCGGATGAGCAGTTCTTC
NA TRBJ1-2 TRBV28 NA 17 CASNPAPGGALGDGYTF TGTGCCAGCAACCCCGCGCCGGGGGGGGCCCTAGGGGATGGCTACACCTTC
TRBD2 TRBJ2-5 TRBV6-5 NA 16 CASSYSSTSGSTEQYF TGTGCCAGCAGTTACTCATCGACTAGCGGGAGTACGGAGCAGTACTTC
NA TRBJ1-5 TRBV6-1 NA 12 CASSFRNQPQHF TGTGCCAGCAGCTTCCGCAATCAGCCCCAGCATTTT
TRBD1 TRBJ1-1 TRBV7-9 NA 14 CASSLGQGNTEAFF TGTGCCAGCAGTTTGGGACAGGGAAACACTGAAGCTTTCTTT
NA TRBJ1-2 TRBV27 NA 14 CASSLNAGHYGYTF TGTGCCAGCAGTTTAAATGCAGGGCACTATGGCTACACCTTC
TRBD1 TRBJ2-7 TRBV6-5 NA 14 CASRRTGFPTRQYF TGTGCCAGCAGGAGGACAGGGTTCCCAACGCGGCAGTACTTC
TRBD2 TRBJ2-7 TRBV27 NA 16 CASSFVEAGGLNEQYF TGTGCCAGCAGTTTCGTCGAAGCGGGAGGTCTCAACGAGCAGTACTTC
TRBD1 TRBJ1-5 TRBV5-6 NA 15 CASSLSDREYQPQHF TGTGCCAGCAGCTTGTCAGACAGGGAATATCAGCCCCAGCATTTT
NA TRBJ2-5 TRBV5-4 NA 15 CASSTSQGRAETQYF TGTGCCAGCAGCACCTCTCAGGGGCGGGCGGAGACCCAGTACTTC
NA TRBJ1-1 TRBV28 few 14 CASSVGGTDTEAFF TGTGCCAGCAGTGTAGGGGGTACTGACACTGAAGCTTTCTTT
NA TRBJ1-4 TRBV4-1 NA 15 CASSQRRATNEKLFF TGCGCCAGCAGCCAAAGGAGAGCAACTAATGAAAAACTGTTTTTT
TRBD2 TRBJ2-1 TRBV12-5 once 18 CASGLVGGASGMPEEQFF TGTGCTAGTGGTTTGGTCGGAGGGGCTAGCGGGATGCCCGAGGAGCAGTTCTTC
NA TRBJ2-7 TRBV19 NA 12 CASIQGPYEQYF TGTGCCAGTATTCAGGGGCCCTACGAGCAGTACTTC